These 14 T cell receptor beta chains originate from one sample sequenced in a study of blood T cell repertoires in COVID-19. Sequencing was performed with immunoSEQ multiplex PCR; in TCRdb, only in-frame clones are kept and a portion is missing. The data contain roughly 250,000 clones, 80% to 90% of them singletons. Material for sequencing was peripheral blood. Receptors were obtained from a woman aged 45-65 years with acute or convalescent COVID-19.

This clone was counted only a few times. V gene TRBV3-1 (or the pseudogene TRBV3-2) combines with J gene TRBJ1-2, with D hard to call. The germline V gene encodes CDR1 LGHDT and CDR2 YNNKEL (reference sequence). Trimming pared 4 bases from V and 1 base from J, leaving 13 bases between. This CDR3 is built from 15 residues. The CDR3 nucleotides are TGTGCCAGCAGCCCTTACGAGTCGCTTAACTATGGCTACACCTTC. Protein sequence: CASSPYESLNYGYTF.

CDR3 protein: CASSLSTGGGNLEQYF. CDR3 nucleotide sequence: TGCGCCAGCAGCTTGTCTACAGGGGGCGGAAACCTCGAGCAGTACTTC. V is TRBV5-1 and J is TRBJ2-7, with 9 bases lining up with TRBD1. The germline V gene encodes CDR1 SGHRS and CDR2 YFSETQ. Trimming at V came to 1 base and at J to 6 bases, leaving 11 bases not matched to a gene. This CDR3 is 16 amino acids long.

In DNA, the CDR3 is TGTGCCAGCATTTTTGGACGGGAGTTGGGAACGCAGTATTTT. Residues: CASIFGRELGTQYF. This chain joins TRBV7-2 and TRBJ2-3; D is perhaps TRBD2 (6 bases). Germline V lookup: CDR1 SGHTA, CDR2 FQGNSA. The CDR3 has 14 amino acids. The ends were cut back, 7 bases at V and 9 bases at J, with 20 bases in the middle.

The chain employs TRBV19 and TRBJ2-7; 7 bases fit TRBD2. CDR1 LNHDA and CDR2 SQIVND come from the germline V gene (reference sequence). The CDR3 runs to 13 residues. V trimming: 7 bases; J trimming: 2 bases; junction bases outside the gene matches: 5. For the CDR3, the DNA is TGTGCCAGTACCCCGGGACTACCCTACGAGCAGTACTTC. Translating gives CASTPGLPYEQYF.

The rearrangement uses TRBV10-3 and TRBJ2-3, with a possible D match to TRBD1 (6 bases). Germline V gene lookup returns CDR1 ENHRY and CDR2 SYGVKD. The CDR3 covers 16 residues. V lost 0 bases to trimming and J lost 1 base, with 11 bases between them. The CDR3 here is CAISESSRQGTDTQYF. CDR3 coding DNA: TGTGCCATCAGTGAGTCGTCGAGACAGGGCACAGATACGCAGTATTTT.

The CDR3 nucleotides read TGTGCCAGCAGCCAAAATCGCGGGGGGAACAATCAGCCCCAGCATTTT. It is translated as CASSQNRGGNNQPQHF. The chain combines TRBV4-2 with TRBJ1-5; possible D gene TRBD1, 5 bases. The CDR3 loop spans 16 amino acids. CDR1 LGHNA and CDR2 YNFKEQ come from the germline V gene. Deletions cut 2 bases from V and 3 bases from J, with 14 bases between.

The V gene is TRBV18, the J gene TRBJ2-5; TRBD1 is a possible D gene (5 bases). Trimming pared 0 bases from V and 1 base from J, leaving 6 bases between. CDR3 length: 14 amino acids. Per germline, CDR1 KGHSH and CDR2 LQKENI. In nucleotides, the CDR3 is TGTGCCAGCTCACCACCCAGGGTCCAAGAGACCCAGTACTTC. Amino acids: CASSPPRVQETQYF.

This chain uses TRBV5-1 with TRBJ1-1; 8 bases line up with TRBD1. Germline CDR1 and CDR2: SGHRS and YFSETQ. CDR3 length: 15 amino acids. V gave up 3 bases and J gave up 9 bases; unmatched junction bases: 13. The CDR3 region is CASSSQGQGGLQAFF. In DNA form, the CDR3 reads TGCGCCAGCAGCTCCCAAGGACAGGGAGGCTTGCAAGCTTTCTTT.

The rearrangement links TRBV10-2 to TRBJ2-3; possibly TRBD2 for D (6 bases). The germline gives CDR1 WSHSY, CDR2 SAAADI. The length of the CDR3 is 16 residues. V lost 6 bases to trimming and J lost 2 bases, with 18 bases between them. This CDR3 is CASRPPDYTITDTQYF. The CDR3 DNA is TGCGCCAGCAGGCCCCCGGACTACACGATCACAGATACGCAGTATTTT.

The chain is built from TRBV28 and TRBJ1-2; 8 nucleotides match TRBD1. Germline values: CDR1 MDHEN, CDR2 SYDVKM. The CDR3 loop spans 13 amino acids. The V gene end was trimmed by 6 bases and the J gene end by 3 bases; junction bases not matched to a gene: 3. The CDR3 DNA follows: TGTGCCAGCAGACAGGGGGGCGACTATGGCTACACCTTC. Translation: CASRQGGDYGYTF.

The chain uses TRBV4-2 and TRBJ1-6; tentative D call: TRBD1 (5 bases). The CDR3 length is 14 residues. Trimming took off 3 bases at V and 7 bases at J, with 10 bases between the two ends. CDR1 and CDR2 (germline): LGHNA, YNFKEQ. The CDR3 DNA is TGTGCCAGCAGCCAGCCAGGGTTCAATTCACCCCTCCACTTT. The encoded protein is CASSQPGFNSPLHF.

The DNA of the CDR3 is TGTGCCAGCAGCACCCTGGACAGGGACCCTTCGGGCAATCAGCCCCAGCATTTT. Protein: CASSTLDRDPSGNQPQHF. The chain links TRBV21-1 to TRBJ1-5; TRBD1, the table's D call, lacks a check against the DNA. TRBV21-1 is a pseudogene locus. The CDR3 has 18 amino acids.

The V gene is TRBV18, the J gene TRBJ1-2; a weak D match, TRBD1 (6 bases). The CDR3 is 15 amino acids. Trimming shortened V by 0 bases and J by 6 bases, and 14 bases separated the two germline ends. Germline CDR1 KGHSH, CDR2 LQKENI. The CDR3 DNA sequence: TGTGCCAGCTCACCACCCGTCCCAGGGGATGATGGCTACACCTTC. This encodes CASSPPVPGDDGYTF.

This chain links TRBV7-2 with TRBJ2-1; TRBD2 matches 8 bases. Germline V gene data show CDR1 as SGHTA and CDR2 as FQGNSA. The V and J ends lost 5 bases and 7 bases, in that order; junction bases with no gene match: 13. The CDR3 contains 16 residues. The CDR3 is CASSPRGSGSFNEQFF. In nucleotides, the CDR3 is TGTGCCAGCAGCCCCCGGGGGAGCGGGAGTTTTAATGAGCAGTTCTTC.